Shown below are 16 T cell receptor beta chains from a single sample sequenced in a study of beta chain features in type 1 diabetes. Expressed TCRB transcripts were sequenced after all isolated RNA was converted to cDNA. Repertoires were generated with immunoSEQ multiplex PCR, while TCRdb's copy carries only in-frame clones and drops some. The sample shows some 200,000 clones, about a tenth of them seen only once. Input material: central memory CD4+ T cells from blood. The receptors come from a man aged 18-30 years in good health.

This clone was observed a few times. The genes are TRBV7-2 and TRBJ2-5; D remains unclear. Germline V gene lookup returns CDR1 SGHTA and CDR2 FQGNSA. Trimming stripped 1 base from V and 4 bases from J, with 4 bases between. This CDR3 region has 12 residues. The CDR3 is CASSLERETQYF. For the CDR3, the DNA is TGTGCCAGCAGCTTAGAACGAGAGACCCAGTACTTC.

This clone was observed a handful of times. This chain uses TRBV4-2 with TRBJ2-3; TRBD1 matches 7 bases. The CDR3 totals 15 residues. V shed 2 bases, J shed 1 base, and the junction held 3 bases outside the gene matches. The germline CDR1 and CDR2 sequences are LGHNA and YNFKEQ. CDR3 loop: CASSQTGEGTDTQYF. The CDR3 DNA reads TGTGCCAGCAGCCAAACAGGGGAAGGCACAGATACGCAGTATTTT.

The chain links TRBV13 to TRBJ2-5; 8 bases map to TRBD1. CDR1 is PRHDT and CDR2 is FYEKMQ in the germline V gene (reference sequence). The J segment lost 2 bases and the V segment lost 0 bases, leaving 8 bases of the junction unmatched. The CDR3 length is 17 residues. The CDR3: CASSLGRTGSGQETQYF. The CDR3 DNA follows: TGTGCCAGCAGCTTAGGGAGGACAGGGTCAGGGCAAGAGACCCAGTACTTC.

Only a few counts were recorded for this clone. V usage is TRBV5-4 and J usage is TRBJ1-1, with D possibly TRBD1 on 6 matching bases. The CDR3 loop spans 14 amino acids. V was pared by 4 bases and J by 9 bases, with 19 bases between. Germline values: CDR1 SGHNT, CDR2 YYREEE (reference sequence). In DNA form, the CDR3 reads TGTGCCAGCAGCCAAGATGGTTTGACAGGTAAAGCTTTCTTT. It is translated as CASSQDGLTGKAFF.

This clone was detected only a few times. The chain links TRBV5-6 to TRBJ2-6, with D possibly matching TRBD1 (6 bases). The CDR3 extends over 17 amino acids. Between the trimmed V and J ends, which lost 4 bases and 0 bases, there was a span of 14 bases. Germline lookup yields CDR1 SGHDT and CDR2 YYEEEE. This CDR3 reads CASSHWTVSSGANVLTF. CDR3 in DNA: TGTGCCAGCAGCCACTGGACAGTAAGCTCTGGGGCCAACGTCCTGACTTTC.

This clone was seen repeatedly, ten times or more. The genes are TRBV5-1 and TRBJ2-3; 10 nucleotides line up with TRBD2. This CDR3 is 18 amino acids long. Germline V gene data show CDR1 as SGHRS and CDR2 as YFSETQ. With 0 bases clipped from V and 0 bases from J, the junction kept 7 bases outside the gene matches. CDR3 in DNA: TGCGCCAGCAGCTTGGAGGGTCGGACTAGCGGTAGCACAGATACGCAGTATTTT. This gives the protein CASSLEGRTSGSTDTQYF.

The DNA of the CDR3 is TGTGCCAGCAAGGATAGCGTCGTCTACGAGCAGTACTTC. This sequence encodes CASKDSVVYEQYF. This sequence joins TRBV2 and TRBJ2-7; D perhaps matches TRBD2 (5 bases). V lost 7 bases and J lost 3, with 13 bases in between. The V gene's germline CDR1 is SNHLY and CDR2 FYNNEI. This CDR3 comprises 13 residues.

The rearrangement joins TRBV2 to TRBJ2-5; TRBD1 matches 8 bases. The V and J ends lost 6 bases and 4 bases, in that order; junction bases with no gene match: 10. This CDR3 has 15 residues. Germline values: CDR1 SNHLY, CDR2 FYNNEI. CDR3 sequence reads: CASSGGTGGRETQYF. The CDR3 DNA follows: TGTGCCAGCAGCGGCGGGACAGGAGGTAGAGAGACCCAGTACTTC.

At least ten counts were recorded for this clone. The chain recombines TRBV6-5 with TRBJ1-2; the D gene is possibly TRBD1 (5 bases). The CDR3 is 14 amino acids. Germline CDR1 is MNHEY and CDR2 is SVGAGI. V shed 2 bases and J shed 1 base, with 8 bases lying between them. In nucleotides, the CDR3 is TGTGCCAGCAGTTACCCAGGGAGTAACTATGGCTACACCTTC. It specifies CASSYPGSNYGYTF.

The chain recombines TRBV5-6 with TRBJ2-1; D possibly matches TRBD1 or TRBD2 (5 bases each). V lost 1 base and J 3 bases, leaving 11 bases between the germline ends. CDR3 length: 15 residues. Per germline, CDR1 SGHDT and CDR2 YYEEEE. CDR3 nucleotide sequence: TGTGCCAGCAGCTTGTGGGACGGGAACTACAATGAGCAGTTCTTC. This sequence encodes CASSLWDGNYNEQFF.

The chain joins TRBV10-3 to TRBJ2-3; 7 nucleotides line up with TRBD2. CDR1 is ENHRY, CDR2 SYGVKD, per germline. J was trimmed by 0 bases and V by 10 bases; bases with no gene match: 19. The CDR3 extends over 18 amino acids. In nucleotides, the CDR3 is TGTGCCACTGCGGGCGGGAGCAGAGGGACCCATAGCACAGATACGCAGTATTTT. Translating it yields CATAGGSRGTHSTDTQYF.

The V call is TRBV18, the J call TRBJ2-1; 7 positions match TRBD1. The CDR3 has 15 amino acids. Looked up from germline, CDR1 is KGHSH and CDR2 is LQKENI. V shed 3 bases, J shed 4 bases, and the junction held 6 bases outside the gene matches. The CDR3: CASSPQRDSYNEQFF. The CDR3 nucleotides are TGTGCCAGCTCACCCCAGAGGGACAGTTACAATGAGCAGTTCTTC.

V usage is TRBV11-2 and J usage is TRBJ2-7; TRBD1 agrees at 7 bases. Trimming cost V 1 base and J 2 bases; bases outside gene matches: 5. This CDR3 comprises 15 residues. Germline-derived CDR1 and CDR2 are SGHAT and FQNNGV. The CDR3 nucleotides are TGTGCCAGCAGCTTAGGACAGGGTCCTACCTACGAGCAGTACTTC. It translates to CASSLGQGPTYEQYF.

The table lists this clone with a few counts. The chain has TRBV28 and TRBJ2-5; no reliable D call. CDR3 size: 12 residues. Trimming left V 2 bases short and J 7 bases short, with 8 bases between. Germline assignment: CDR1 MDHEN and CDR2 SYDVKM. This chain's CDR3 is CASSLPVGTQYF. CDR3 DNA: TGTGCCAGCAGTTTACCGGTCGGGACCCAGTACTTC.

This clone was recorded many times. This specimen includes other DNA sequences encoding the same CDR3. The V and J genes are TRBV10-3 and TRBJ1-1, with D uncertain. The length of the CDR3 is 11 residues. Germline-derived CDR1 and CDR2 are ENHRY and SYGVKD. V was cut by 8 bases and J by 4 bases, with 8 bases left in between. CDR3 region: CAIRGGTEAFF. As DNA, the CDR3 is TGTGCCATCCGTGGAGGCACTGAAGCTTTCTTT.

The CDR3 sequence: CASTGRGAETQYF. The CDR3 nucleotides are TGTGCCAGTACCGGACGGGGAGCCGAGACCCAGTACTTC. The rearrangement links TRBV19 to TRBJ2-5; TRBD2 might be the D (5 bases). V dropped 7 bases and J dropped 5 bases, with 14 bases sitting between them. There are 13 residues in the CDR3. Germline V gene sequence: CDR1 LNHDA, CDR2 SQIVND (reference sequence).